This entry describes one T cell receptor beta chain. Its specificity is not known. The data are from a study of early T cells in non-severe SARS-CoV-2 infection. Whole-study context: Sequenced material consisted of bulk RNA (from unsorted whole blood), and chains were unpaired. General study findings and limits: In VDJdb matching, anti-spike CD8 responses were favored while private and CD4 specificities went missing.

V gave up 3 bases and J gave up 4 bases; unmatched junction bases: 5. There are 15 residues in the CDR3. Germline V lookup: CDR1 KGHSH, CDR2 LQKENI. Unique molecular identifiers were added to individual cDNA molecules. Each CDR3 protein gets one entry after TCRdb re-called the 5' RACE reads with MiXCR. The repertoire includes 75,000 to 100,000 distinct CDR3 sequences, 14% to 15% of them detected once, and about 10% sits in the top ten. The chain joins TRBV18 to TRBJ1-5; 8 bases match TRBD1. This clonotype originated in an adult who was a healthcare worker with PCR-confirmed SARS-CoV-2 infection or an uninfected control (not recorded which). Sequenced material: whole blood. CDR3 protein: CASSPAQGDNQPQHF. The CDR3 DNA sequence: TGTGCCAGCTCACCGGCACAGGGGGATAATCAGCCCCAGCATTTT.